These 5 T cell receptor beta chains came from one sample sequenced in a study of a mutant IDH1 vaccine in newly diagnosed glioma (dated by TCRdb to the early 2020s). Libraries were prepared through the immunoSEQ multiplex PCR assay. Drawn from immuneACCESS, this table holds only the in-frame rearrangements with V and J called that TCRdb kept. Clones are partly lost; checked studies trace under half to an unresolved V gene and leave the rest unexplained. Here the sample has approximately 70,000 clones; just over 85% occur a single time. In total, the top ten clones hold 2.9% of the sample. The time point label, read with the paper, signifies: baseline, week 1 (first vaccination visit). The treatment or condition label, read with the paper, signifies: pre-vaccination baseline after standard-of-care therapy. The starting material was PBMCs, obtained from a glioma patient treated with radiotherapy, temozolomide or both. These receptors all stem from a man aged 25 to 40 with glioma.

The chain couples TRBV7-8 to TRBJ1-5; D remains unclear. Germline lookup yields CDR1 SGHVS and CDR2 FQNEAQ. The CDR3 extends over 13 amino acids. Trimming pared 6 bases from V and 4 bases from J, leaving 10 bases between. CDR3: CASSYGRNQPQHF. Here the CDR3 DNA reads TGTGCCAGCAGTTACGGACGGAATCAGCCCCAGCATTTT.

This sequence joins TRBV5-1 and TRBJ2-6; tentatively, D is TRBD2 (5 bases). Germline CDR1 and CDR2: SGHRS and YFSETQ. Trimming took 0 bases from V and 1 from J, leaving 5 bases between them. This CDR3 has 15 residues. DNA of the CDR3: TGCGCCAGCAGCTTGGCGGGGTCTGGGGCCAACGTCCTGACTTTC. This encodes CASSLAGSGANVLTF. Combining the CDR3 with reference TRBV5-1 and TRBJ2-6 gives the whole variable domain KAGVTQTPRYLIKTRGQQVTLSCSPISGHRSVSWYQQTPGQGLQFLFEYFSETQRNKGNFPGRFSGRQFSNSRSEMNVSTLELGDSALYLCASSLAGSGANVLTFGAGSRLTVL.

This chain links TRBV7-9 with TRBJ2-6; D remains unclear. Germline V gene lookup returns CDR1 SEHNR and CDR2 FQNEAQ (reference sequence). Trimming pared 3 bases from V and 1 base from J, leaving 1 base between. This CDR3 has 13 residues. The CDR3 spells CASSFSGANVLTF. The CDR3 bases are TGTGCCAGCAGCTTTTCTGGGGCCAACGTCCTGACTTTC.

The chain joins TRBV2 to TRBJ1-2, with D unresolved. Germline lookup yields CDR1 SNHLY and CDR2 FYNNEI. The CDR3 covers 13 residues. Trimming left V 5 bases short and J 4 bases short, with 11 bases between. This CDR3 is CASSRNSGYGYTF. CDR3 nucleotide sequence: TGTGCCAGCAGTCGAAACTCAGGCTATGGCTACACCTTC.

J is TRBJ2-1 and V is TRBV4-1, with D possibly matching TRBD1 (6 bases). This CDR3 spans 15 amino acids. Deletions cut 5 bases from V and 5 bases from J, with 16 bases between. Germline CDR1 and CDR2: MGHRA and YSYEKL. CDR3 nucleotide sequence: TGCGCCAGCAGCAAAGCCGGGACAAGGGACAATGAGCAGTTCTTC. Translated: CASSKAGTRDNEQFF.